This T cell receptor (beta chain) is drawn from a study of response to subunit inactivated influenza vaccine. Study findings and constraints: A suggestion made by the authors is that each seasonal influenza vaccination recruits few new T cells.

Between the trimmed V and J ends, which lost 0 bases and 5 bases, there was a span of 14 bases. This CDR3 has 15 residues. Germline lookup yields CDR1 SGHDT and CDR2 YYEEEE. TCRdb itself ran the RT-PCR reads through MiXCR, one entry per CDR3 protein. Of approximately 730,000 distinct CDR3 sequences in the sample, more than 11% were seen once. As to this clonotype: The antigen is unknown.

This specimen was PBMCs from blood, taken 14 to 15 days before vaccination. This receptor was obtained from a man aged 50 to 59 who received an inactivated influenza vaccine. The chain combines TRBV5-6 with TRBJ2-5; D call uncertain. The CDR3 reads CASSLGLWGDETQYF. For the CDR3, the DNA is TGTGCCAGCAGCTTGGGGTTGTGGGGTGATGAGACCCAGTACTTC.